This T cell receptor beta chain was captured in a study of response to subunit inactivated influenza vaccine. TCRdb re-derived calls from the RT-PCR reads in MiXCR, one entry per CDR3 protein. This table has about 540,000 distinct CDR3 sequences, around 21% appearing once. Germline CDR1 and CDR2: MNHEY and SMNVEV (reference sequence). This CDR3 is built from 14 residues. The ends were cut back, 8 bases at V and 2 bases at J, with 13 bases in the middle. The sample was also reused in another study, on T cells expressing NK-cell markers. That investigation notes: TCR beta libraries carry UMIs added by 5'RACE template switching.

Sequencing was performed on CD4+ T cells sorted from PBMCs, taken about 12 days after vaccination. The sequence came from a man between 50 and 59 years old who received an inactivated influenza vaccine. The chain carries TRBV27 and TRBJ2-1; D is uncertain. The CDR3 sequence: CASSPNGAYNEQFF. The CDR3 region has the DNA TGTGCCAGCTCCCCTAATGGGGCCTACAATGAGCAGTTCTTC.